This T cell receptor (beta chain) came from a study of cytomegalovirus exposure and HLA in healthy donors. These donors counted as nominally healthy when sampled, but unrecorded immune exposures were likely. Study outcomes and limitations: Later analysis placed DRB1 highest and HLA-C lowest in TCR association rates, which differed by HLA locus. Some public TCRs appeared in many individuals, while most sequences were rare.

Points on this clone: Its antigen remains unknown.

Use of 60 Vbeta and 13 Jbeta primers characterized the PCR. Per the study methods: There were about 80 million unique TCR beta chains by a later count, and some 11 million of them were shared. Generated by immunoSEQ multiplex PCR, the TCRdb table keeps only in-frame clones and is missing some. V and J calls and clone size come straight from that table; D and trimming were deduced from the DNA. This table holds some 130,000 clones, approximately 71% found once. The CDR3 totals 15 residues. Germline loops: CDR1 SQVTM, CDR2 ANQGSEA. The V gene end was trimmed by 6 bases and the J gene end by 8 bases; junction bases not matched to a gene: 14.

The J gene is TRBJ2-2, the V gene TRBV29-1, with 8 positions matching TRBD2. This receptor was identified in a man aged 25-45 years in good health and CMV-seronegative. Sequencing was carried out using PBMCs. The CDR3 coding sequence is TGCAGCGTCGAGACTGGCGGGAGGCGTGTAGGGGAGCTGTTTTTT. Translation gives CSVETGGRRVGELFF.